The rows below give T cell receptor beta chains drawn from one sample of a study of patients and donors after allogeneic stem cell transplantation. TCRdb recomputed calls from the RT-PCR reads with MiXCR, one row per CDR3 protein. This sample has roughly 180,000 distinct CDR3 sequences, with 40% to 45% found just once. The sequenced material came from blood, either unsorted or a sorted T cell fraction (not recorded which). These receptors came from a human donor who was either an allogeneic HSCT recipient or a stem cell or donor lymphocyte infusion donor (not recorded which). It is not recorded whose cells these are; they may come from a transplant donor. Each CDR3 is given with its conserved first and last residue. The D gene is left open where the match is weak. A row's size may be missing; if present it is once, few, many or a size class.

j_call d_call v_call clone_size cdr3_aa cdr3_nt
TRBJ1-5 TRBD1 TRBV5-6 . CASSGGQGEPQHF TGTGCCAGCAGCGGGGGACAGGGGGAGCCCCAGCATTTT
TRBJ2-1 . TRBV29-1 . CSVDWDSNEQFF TGCAGCGTTGATTGGGATTCCAATGAGCAGTTCTTC
TRBJ1-4 . TRBV2 . CASSALIYATNEKLFF TGTGCCAGCAGTGCCTTAATTTATGCAACTAATGAAAAACTGTTTTTT
TRBJ2-1 . TRBV20-1 . CSVLSASSYNEQFF TGCAGTGTTCTAAGCGCCAGCTCCTACAATGAGCAGTTCTTC
TRBJ2-2 TRBD1 TRBV28 . CASRGQGSTGELFF TGTGCCAGCAGGGGACAGGGGTCAACCGGGGAGCTGTTTTTT
TRBJ2-5 TRBD2 TRBV3-1 . CASSRGGRDQETQYF TGTGCCAGCAGCCGGGGCGGGAGAGATCAAGAGACCCAGTACTTC
TRBJ1-2 TRBD1 TRBV12-3/TRBV12-4 . CASTQTGPRRFYGYTF TGTGCCAGCACCCAGACAGGGCCGAGAAGGTTTTATGGCTACACCTTC
TRBJ1-2 TRBD1 TRBV2 few CASSEDRVDNYGYTF TGTGCCAGCAGCGAGGACAGGGTGGATAACTATGGCTACACCTTC
TRBJ1-5 . TRBV5-6 . CASSLGGIRNQPQHF TGTGCCAGCAGCTTGGGGGGGATACGCAATCAGCCCCAGCATTTT
TRBJ1-5 . TRBV7-9 . CASSAQGRGNQPQHF TGTGCCAGCAGCGCCCAGGGCCGAGGCAATCAGCCCCAGCATTTT
TRBJ2-2 . TRBV5-1 few CASSLGSGLANTGELFF TGCGCCAGCAGCTTGGGGTCGGGACTCGCGAACACCGGGGAGCTGTTTTTT
TRBJ1-2 . TRBV5-6 . CASRSWGGNYGYTF TGTGCCAGCAGATCGTGGGGAGGGAACTATGGCTACACCTTC
TRBJ1-2 . TRBV19 few CASSNMNYGYTF TGTGCCAGTAGTAACATGAACTATGGCTACACCTTC
TRBJ2-3 . TRBV12-3/TRBV12-4 . CASSMGTSSTDTQYF TGTGCCAGCAGCATGGGGACTTCTAGCACAGATACGCAGTATTTT
TRBJ2-3 TRBD2 TRBV20-1 . CSARAASGNTDTQYF TGCAGTGCTAGGGCCGCTAGCGGGAACACAGATACGCAGTATTTT
TRBJ2-1 TRBD2 TRBV9 . CASSLRGGLAEYNEQFF TGTGCCAGCAGCCTCCGGGGGGGACTAGCGGAGTACAATGAGCAGTTCTTC
TRBJ2-7 . TRBV9 . CASSPQFEMPYEQYF TGTGCCAGCAGCCCCCAATTTGAGATGCCCTACGAGCAGTACTTC
TRBJ2-7 . TRBV28 . CASSSGTQLREQYF TGTGCCAGCAGTTCCGGGACTCAGCTCAGGGAGCAGTACTTC
TRBJ1-3 . TRBV27 . CASSLSEGSGNTIYF TGTGCCAGCAGTTTATCGGAGGGGAGTGGAAACACCATATATTTT
TRBJ1-5 . TRBV4-3 . CASSQDGQTTQPQHF TGCGCCAGCAGCCAAGATGGTCAGACTACTCAGCCCCAGCATTTT
TRBJ1-2 TRBD1 TRBV12-3/TRBV12-4 . CASSFPRIGQGENYGYTF TGTGCCAGCAGTTTCCCAAGAATCGGACAGGGGGAAAATTATGGCTACACCTTC
TRBJ1-5 TRBD1 TRBV12-3/TRBV12-4 . CASSLTTGVGNQPQHF TGTGCCAGCAGTTTAACGACAGGGGTAGGCAATCAGCCCCAGCATTTT
TRBJ1-5 TRBD1 TRBV12-3/TRBV12-4 few CASSPQGTNQPQHF TGTGCCAGCAGTCCACAGGGGACTAATCAGCCCCAGCATTTT
TRBJ1-1 TRBD1 TRBV6-2/TRBV6-3 . CASSFPNRDRGPRDTEAFF TGTGCCAGCAGTTTCCCCAATAGGGACAGGGGGCCAAGGGACACTGAAGCTTTCTTT
TRBJ1-1 . TRBV12-3/TRBV12-4 . CASTWLGRTEAFF TGTGCCAGCACTTGGCTGGGGAGAACTGAAGCTTTCTTT
TRBJ1-1 . TRBV27 few CASSLPRDRVAFF TGTGCCAGCAGCCTGCCTCGCGACCGGGTAGCTTTCTTT
TRBJ1-1 . TRBV4-1 . CASSPVFQMEAFF TGCGCCAGCAGCCCTGTGTTTCAGATGGAAGCTTTCTTT
TRBJ1-2 TRBD1 TRBV6-5 few CASSYSGRGNGYTF TGTGCCAGCAGTTACTCGGGCAGGGGGAATGGCTACACCTTC